The 21 T cell receptor beta chains below come from one sample, sequenced in a study of blood T cell repertoires in COVID-19. Data came from immunoSEQ multiplex PCR; TCRdb stores just in-frame clones and leaves some out. The repertoire holds about 220,000 clones, with roughly 88% as singletons. Sequencing used PBMCs or T cells enriched from blood (not recorded which). Receptors originate from a woman aged 40 to 50 with acute COVID-19.

The rearrangement links TRBV4-1 to TRBJ1-2; 8 bases are a match to TRBD1. Germline CDR1 reads MGHRA; CDR2 reads YSYEKL. V lost 1 base to trimming and J lost 6 bases; unmatched junction nucleotides: 4. The CDR3 is 14 residues long. CDR3 sequence: CASSQAGTGNGYTF. CDR3 DNA: TGCGCCAGCAGCCAAGCCGGGACAGGCAATGGCTACACCTTC.

The CDR3 loop reads CASSSDGNSPLHF. The DNA for the CDR3 is TGTGCCAGCAGCTCAGACGGGAATTCACCCCTCCACTTT. The chain recombines TRBV7-9 with TRBJ1-6; no clear D. CDR1 is SEHNR, CDR2 FQNEAQ, per germline (reference sequence). CDR3 size: 13 residues. The V and J ends lost 4 bases and 7 bases respectively, with 8 bases between them.

The chain carries TRBV4-1 and TRBJ1-1; 8 bases agree with TRBD1. The germline CDR1 and CDR2 sequences are MGHRA and YSYEKL. The length of the CDR3 is 13 residues. The junction had 1 base not matched to a gene; V was cut back by 4 bases and J by 3 bases. Here the CDR3 DNA reads TGCGCCAGCAGCCGGGACAGGCACACTGAAGCTTTCTTT. This codes for CASSRDRHTEAFF.

This clone was recorded only once. The chain combines TRBV7-3 with TRBJ2-2; 9 bases agree with TRBD1. CDR1 and CDR2 (germline): SGHTA, FQGTGA. This CDR3 has 15 residues. Germline trimming cut 5 bases from V and 3 bases from J; bases unmatched to any gene: 4. CDR3 coding DNA: TGTGCCAGCAGCCATGGACAGGGGTACACCGGGGAGCTGTTTTTT. Protein: CASSHGQGYTGELFF.

The rearrangement uses TRBV29-1 and TRBJ1-1; 7 bases are shared with TRBD1. Germline values: CDR1 SQVTM, CDR2 ANQGSEA. J lost 11 bases, V lost 2 bases, and 11 bases had no gene match. The CDR3 contains 13 residues. The chain's CDR3 is CSVETGAGGRAFF. The DNA of the CDR3 is TGCAGCGTTGAAACAGGGGCCGGAGGAAGGGCTTTCTTT.

The chain employs TRBV9 and TRBJ1-1, with TRBD1 matching over 7 bases. V lost 0 bases, J lost 6 bases, and 5 bases stayed unmatched. This CDR3 has 14 residues. Germline-derived CDR1 and CDR2 are SGDLS and YYNGEE. CDR3 sequence (DNA): TGTGCCAGCAGCGTAGTGGAAGACAGGGCTGAAGCTTTCTTT. Its translation: CASSVVEDRAEAFF.

The chain couples TRBV7-3 to TRBJ1-2; 11 bases fit TRBD1. Looked up from germline, CDR1 is SGHTA and CDR2 is FQGTGA. This CDR3 is built from 16 residues. J was trimmed by 3 bases and V by 4 bases; bases with no gene match: 7. CDR3 nucleotides: TGTGCCAGCAGCTGGACAGGGGGCGCGGGTGACTATGGCTACACCTTC. This gives the protein CASSWTGGAGDYGYTF. The variable domain in full, completed from reference TRBV7-3 and TRBJ1-2, reads GAGVSQTPSNKVTEKGKYVELRCDPISGHTALYWYRQSLGQGPEFLIYFQGTGAADDSGLPNDRFFAVRPEGSVSTLKIQRTERGDSAVYLCASSWTGGAGDYGYTFGSGTRLTVV.

The rearrangement links TRBV5-5 to TRBJ1-1; 9 bases fit TRBD1. This CDR3 is 15 amino acids long. Germline loops: CDR1 SGHKS, CDR2 YYEKEE (reference sequence). The J segment lost 6 bases and the V segment lost 2 bases, leaving 8 bases of the junction unmatched. CDR3 DNA: TGTGCCAGCAGCTTCGCGGACAGGGGTTCGGCTGAAGCTTTCTTT. This translates into CASSFADRGSAEAFF.

The rearrangement joins TRBV5-4 to TRBJ2-7; TRBD1 agrees at 7 bases. J lost 1 base, V lost 4 bases, and 5 bases had no gene match. The CDR3 loop spans 14 amino acids. The V gene's germline CDR1 is SGHNT and CDR2 YYREEE (reference sequence). CDR3 DNA: TGTGCCAGCAGCACAACCAGGGGGTCCTACGAGCAGTACTTC. Protein: CASSTTRGSYEQYF.

This clone came up once. The gene calls are TRBV18 and TRBJ2-5; D call uncertain. V lost 6 bases to trimming and J lost 0 bases, with 5 bases between them. The V gene's germline CDR1 is KGHSH and CDR2 LQKENI. CDR3 size: 12 residues. CDR3: CASSENQETQYF. The CDR3 DNA reads as TGTGCCAGCTCGGAGAACCAAGAGACCCAGTACTTC.

The CDR3 nucleotides are TGCGCCAGCAGCCAAGCCGGAGGGGACACTGAAGCTTTCTTT. Amino acids: CASSQAGGDTEAFF. V is TRBV4-3 and J is TRBJ1-1, with D tentatively TRBD1 (5 bases). The CDR3 contains 14 residues. In germline, CDR1 is LGHNA, CDR2 YSLEER. The V end was cut by 1 base, the J end by 3 bases, with 9 bases between.

This chain links TRBV25-1 with TRBJ2-7, with 8 bases matching TRBD1. Per the germline V gene, CDR1 is MGHDK and CDR2 is SYGVNS. Trimming at V came to 4 bases and at J to 6 bases, leaving 17 bases not matched to a gene. The CDR3 spans 17 residues. The CDR3, as DNA: TGTGCCAGCAGTGGATACCCCCGGACAGGGAGTCCAGGCGAGCAGTACTTC. The encoded protein is CASSGYPRTGSPGEQYF.

This chain joins TRBV9 and TRBJ1-1; no firm D call. V was cut by 7 bases and J by 0 bases, with 10 bases left in between. Germline CDR1 SGDLS, CDR2 YYNGEE. The CDR3 runs to 13 residues. CDR3 residues: CASAGKLNTEAFF. The DNA for the CDR3 is TGTGCCAGCGCGGGTAAGTTGAACACTGAAGCTTTCTTT.

The chain couples TRBV7-6 to TRBJ2-7; TRBD2 agrees at 7 bases. Per germline, CDR1 SGHVS and CDR2 FNYEAQ. The V gene end was trimmed by 5 bases and the J gene end by 3 bases; junction bases not matched to a gene: 16. This CDR3 is 17 amino acids long. The CDR3 protein is CASSPGRGRQIDYEQYF. CDR3 nucleotide sequence: TGTGCCAGCAGCCCAGGGAGGGGACGGCAAATAGACTACGAGCAGTACTTC.

The V and J genes are TRBV20-1 and TRBJ1-1; possibly TRBD1 for D (5 bases). V gave up 3 bases and J gave up 3 bases, with 11 bases separating them. CDR3 length: 13 amino acids. Per the germline V gene, CDR1 is DFQATT and CDR2 is SNEGSKA (reference sequence). The CDR3 DNA reads as TGCAGTGCTAGTCAGACGGGGGACACTGAAGCTTTCTTT. It yields the protein CSASQTGDTEAFF.

The chain uses TRBV6-5 and TRBJ2-1; the match to TRBD2 covers 7 bases. The V gene's germline CDR1 is MNHEY and CDR2 SVGAGI. The CDR3 covers 15 residues. Unmatched junction bases numbered 6, after V lost 6 bases and J lost 1 base. CDR3 amino acids: CASSRVSGSYNEQFF. DNA for the CDR3: TGTGCCAGCAGCCGAGTTAGCGGGTCCTACAATGAGCAGTTCTTC.

V gene TRBV19 combines with J gene TRBJ1-1, with D unclear. Trimming took off 6 bases at V and 4 bases at J, with 15 bases between the two ends. This CDR3 is 14 amino acids long. Looked up from germline, CDR1 is LNHDA and CDR2 is SQIVND (reference sequence). Here the CDR3 reads CASRMGSGGTEAFF. In DNA, the CDR3 is TGTGCCAGTAGGATGGGTTCGGGAGGCACTGAAGCTTTCTTT.

The rearrangement uses TRBV6-1 and TRBJ1-2, with D uncertain. Germline V gene data show CDR1 as MNHNS and CDR2 as SASEGT. V was pared by 0 bases and J by 2 bases, with 7 bases between. This CDR3 comprises 14 residues. The CDR3 region is CASSEAPGNYGYTF. For the CDR3, the DNA is TGTGCCAGCAGTGAAGCTCCGGGGAACTATGGCTACACCTTC.

The genes are TRBV7-2 and TRBJ1-6; the D is unclear. The V end lost 3 bases, the J end lost 13 bases, and 16 bases lay between the germline ends. In germline, CDR1 is SGHTA, CDR2 FQGNSA. The CDR3 is 14 amino acids. The CDR3 DNA sequence: TGTGCCAGCAGCTTGGTCGGCGGGCCTAATCCCCTCCACTTT. This gives the protein CASSLVGGPNPLHF. The full variable domain, completed using reference TRBV7-2 and TRBJ1-6, is GAGVSQSPSNKVTEKGKDVELRCDPISGHTALYWYRQSLGQGLEFLIYFQGNSAPDKSGLPSDRFSAERTGGSVSTLTIQRTQQEDSAVYLCASSLVGGPNPLHFGNGTRLTVT.

This clone was observed a handful of times. Other DNA sequences in this sample translate to the same CDR3. The rearrangement uses TRBV9 and TRBJ1-1; TRBD1 aligns across 8 bases. With 0 bases clipped from V and 2 bases from J, the junction kept 3 bases outside the gene matches. CDR1 is SGDLS, CDR2 YYNGEE, per germline. The CDR3 covers 15 residues. This CDR3 reads CASSVGTGSNTEAFF. CDR3 DNA: TGTGCCAGCAGCGTAGGGACAGGGAGTAACACTGAAGCTTTCTTT. Full variable domain (remainder filled in from reference TRBV9 and TRBJ1-1): DSGVTQTPKHLITATGQRVTLRCSPRSGDLSVYWYQQSLDQGLQFLIQYYNGEERAKGNILERFSAQQFPDLHSELNLSSLELGDSALYFCASSVGTGSNTEAFFGQGTRLTVV.

The rearrangement joins TRBV4-1 to TRBJ2-1; the match to TRBD2 covers 15 bases. Germline values: CDR1 MGHRA, CDR2 YSYEKL. The CDR3 spans 19 residues. J lost 5 bases, V lost 3 bases, and 11 bases had no gene match. CDR3 in amino acids: CASSHRTSGGAIANNEQFF. The CDR3 bases are TGCGCCAGCAGCCATAGGACTAGCGGGGGGGCGATCGCCAACAATGAGCAGTTCTTC.